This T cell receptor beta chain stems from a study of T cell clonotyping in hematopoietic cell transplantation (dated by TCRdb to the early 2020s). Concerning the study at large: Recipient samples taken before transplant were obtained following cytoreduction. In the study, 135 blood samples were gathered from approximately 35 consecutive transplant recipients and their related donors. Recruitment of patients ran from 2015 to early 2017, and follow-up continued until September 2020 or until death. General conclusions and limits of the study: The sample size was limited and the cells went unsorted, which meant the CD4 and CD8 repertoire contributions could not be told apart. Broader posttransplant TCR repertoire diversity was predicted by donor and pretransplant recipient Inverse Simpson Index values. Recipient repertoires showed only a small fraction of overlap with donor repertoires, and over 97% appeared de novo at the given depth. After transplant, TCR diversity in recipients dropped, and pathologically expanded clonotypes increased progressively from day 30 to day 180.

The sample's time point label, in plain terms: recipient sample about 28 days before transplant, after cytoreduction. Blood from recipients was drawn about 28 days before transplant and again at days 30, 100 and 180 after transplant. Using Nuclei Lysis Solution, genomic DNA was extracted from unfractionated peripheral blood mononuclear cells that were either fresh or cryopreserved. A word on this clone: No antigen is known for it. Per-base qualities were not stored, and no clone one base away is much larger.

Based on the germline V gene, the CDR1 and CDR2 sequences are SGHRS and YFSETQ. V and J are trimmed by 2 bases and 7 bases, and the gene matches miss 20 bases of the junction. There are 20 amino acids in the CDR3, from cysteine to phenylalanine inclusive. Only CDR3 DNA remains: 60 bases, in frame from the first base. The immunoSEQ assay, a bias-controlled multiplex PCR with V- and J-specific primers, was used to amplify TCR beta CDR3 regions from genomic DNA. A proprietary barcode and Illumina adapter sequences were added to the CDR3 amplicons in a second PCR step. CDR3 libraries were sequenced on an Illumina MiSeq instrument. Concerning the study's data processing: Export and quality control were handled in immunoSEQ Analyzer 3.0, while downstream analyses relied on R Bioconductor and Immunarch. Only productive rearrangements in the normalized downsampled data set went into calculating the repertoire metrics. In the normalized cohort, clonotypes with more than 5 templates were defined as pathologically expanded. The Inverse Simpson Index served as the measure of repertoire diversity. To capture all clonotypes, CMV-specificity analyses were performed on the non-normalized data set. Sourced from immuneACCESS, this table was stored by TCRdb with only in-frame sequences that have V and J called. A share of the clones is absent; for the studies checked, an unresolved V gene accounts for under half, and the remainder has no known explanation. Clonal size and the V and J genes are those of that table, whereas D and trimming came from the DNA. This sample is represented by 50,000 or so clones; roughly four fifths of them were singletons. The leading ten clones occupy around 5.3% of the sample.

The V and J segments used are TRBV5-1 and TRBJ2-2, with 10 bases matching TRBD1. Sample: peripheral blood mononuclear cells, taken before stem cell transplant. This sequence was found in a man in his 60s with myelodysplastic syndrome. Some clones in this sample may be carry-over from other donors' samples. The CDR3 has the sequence CASSFPEAWRTGGLNGELFF. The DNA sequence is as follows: TGCGCCAGCAGCTTTCCAGAGGCGTGGAGGACAGGGGGTTTGAACGGGGAGCTGTTTTTT.